This T cell receptor beta chain was documented in a study of cytomegalovirus exposure and HLA in healthy donors. The PCR used 60 Vbeta and 13 Jbeta primers. Repertoires were generated with immunoSEQ multiplex PCR, while TCRdb's copy carries only in-frame clones and drops some. The data contain about 190,000 clones, 70% to 85% of them singletons. The table lists this clone with a count of one. The germline V gene has CDR1 SEHNR and CDR2 FQNEAQ (reference sequence). After removal of 1 base from V and 2 bases from J, the junction contained 7 bases not matched to a gene. The CDR3 has 16 amino acids. The chain uses TRBV7-9 and TRBJ1-2; TRBD1 agrees at 7 bases. The origin of this receptor is a man aged 40-50 years in good health and CMV-seropositive. The sample comprised PBMCs. The CDR3 region is CASSLGAQGKNYGYTF. The CDR3 nucleotides read TGTGCCAGCAGCTTAGGGGCACAGGGGAAAAACTATGGCTACACCTTC.